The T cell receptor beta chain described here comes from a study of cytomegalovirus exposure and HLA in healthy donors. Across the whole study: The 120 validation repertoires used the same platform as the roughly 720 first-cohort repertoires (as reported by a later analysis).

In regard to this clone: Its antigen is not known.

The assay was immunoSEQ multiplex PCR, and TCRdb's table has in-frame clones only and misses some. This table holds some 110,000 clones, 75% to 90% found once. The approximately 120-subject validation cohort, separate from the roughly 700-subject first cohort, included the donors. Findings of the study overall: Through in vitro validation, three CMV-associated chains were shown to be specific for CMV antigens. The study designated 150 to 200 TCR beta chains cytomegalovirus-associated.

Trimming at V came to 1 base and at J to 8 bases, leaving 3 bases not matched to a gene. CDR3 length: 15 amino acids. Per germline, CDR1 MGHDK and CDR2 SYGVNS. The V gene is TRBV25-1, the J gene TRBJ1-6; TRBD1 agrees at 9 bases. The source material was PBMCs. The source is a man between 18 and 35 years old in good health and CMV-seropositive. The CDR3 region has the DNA TGTGCCAGCAGTGAATTTGGGACAGGGCATTCACCCCTCCACTTT. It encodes CASSEFGTGHSPLHF.